A selection of T cell receptor beta chains follows, all from one sample in a study of blood T cell repertoires in COVID-19. Profiled with immunoSEQ multiplex PCR; TCRdb holds only in-frame clones, not every one. The table lists over 200,000 clones, 88% of them singletons, with 0.65% to 0.85% in the top ten. Input material: peripheral blood. These receptors all come from a man aged 35-49 years with acute or convalescent COVID-19. CDR3s include the opening cysteine and the closing phenylalanine or tryptophan. D genes are given only for firm matches. The listing skips clone size in some rows; elsewhere it reads once, few, many or a size class.

>TRBV7-9|TRBJ1-4|TRBD1|few|18
TGTGCCAGCAGCTTAATTGGACAGGCGCTACCTAATAATGAAAAACTGTTTTTT
CASSLIGQALPNNEKLFF
>TRBV6-5|TRBJ1-6|.|few|14
TGTGCCAGCAGAGAGGGTAGTCATAATTCACCCCTCCACTTT
CASREGSHNSPLHF
>TRBV28|TRBJ1-6|.|few|15
TGTGCCAGCAGTTATCCAATACAAAATAATTCACCCCTCCACTTT
CASSYPIQNNSPLHF
>TRBV3-1/TRBV3-2|TRBJ1-6|.|once|14
TGTGCCAGCAGCCACGGACAGACAGGTTCACCCCTCCACTTT
CASSHGQTGSPLHF
>TRBV28|TRBJ2-7|.|.|15
TGTGCCAGCTCACCTCCGGGACATAACTCCTACGAGCAGTACTTC
CASSPPGHNSYEQYF
>TRBV4-3|TRBJ1-6|.|.|15
TGCGCCAGCAGCCGCGGGGGGCCGTATAATTCACCCCTCCACTTT
CASSRGGPYNSPLHF
>TRBV28|TRBJ1-3|TRBD1|.|17
TGTGCCAGCACATTACCTACAGGGGGCGCCTCTGGAAACACCATATATTTT
CASTLPTGGASGNTIYF
>TRBV28|TRBJ2-1|.|.|17
TGTGCCAGCAGTTTCCCTGCGCTAGAGGGCTCCTACAATGAGCAGTTCTTC
CASSFPALEGSYNEQFF
>TRBV7-9|TRBJ1-4|.|.|15
TGTGCCAGCAGCCCCCGAGGCGGAACTAATGAAAAACTGTTTTTT
CASSPRGGTNEKLFF
>TRBV4-2|TRBJ2-1|TRBD2|few|16
TGTGCCAGCACGCCTTCTCTAGCGGGAGGGCGCGGTGAGCAGTTCTTC
CASTPSLAGGRGEQFF
>TRBV12-3/TRBV12-4|TRBJ1-1|.|.|12
TGTGCCAGCAGTTCTCAGGGGATTTTGGCTTTCTTT
CASSSQGILAFF
>TRBV10-3|TRBJ1-2|TRBD1|once|16
TGTGCCATCAGTGGGGGCGAAACAGGGGGTAGTGTTGGCTACACCTTC
CAISGGETGGSVGYTF
>TRBV2|TRBJ1-2|TRBD1|.|16
TGTGCCAGCAGTTATACAGGGGAAGGGAACTACCGTGGCTACACCTTC
CASSYTGEGNYRGYTF
>TRBV7-2|TRBJ2-7|.|.|12
TGTGCCAGCAGCTCCGAAGGCAGGGCGCAGTACTTC
CASSSEGRAQYF
>TRBV5-1|TRBJ2-3|TRBD2|.|16
TGCGCCAGCAGCGCCCAACTAGCGGGGCCCACAGATACGCAGTATTTT
CASSAQLAGPTDTQYF
>TRBV5-1|TRBJ1-1|TRBD1|.|17
TGCGCCAGCAGCCTCCCGACAGGGTATGGTAAGGACACTGAAGCTTTCTTT
CASSLPTGYGKDTEAFF
>TRBV19|TRBJ1-5|.|.|14
TGTGCCAGTAGTATTCCCGGGGATCGTCAGCCCCAGCATTTT
CASSIPGDRQPQHF
>TRBV13|TRBJ1-1|.|.|14
TGTGCCAGCAGGGTTCGGGGTGGGGACACTGAAGCTTTCTTT
CASRVRGGDTEAFF
>TRBV21-1|TRBJ2-1|.|.|16
TGTGCCAGCAGCAAAGGGACTAGCGGGAGCCCCAATGAGCAGTTCTTC
CASSKGTSGSPNEQFF
>TRBV30|TRBJ1-3|TRBD1|once|15
TGTGCCTGGAACATTGGGACAGGGTCTGGAAACACCATATATTTT
CAWNIGTGSGNTIYF
>TRBV19|TRBJ2-7|TRBD2|.|15
TGTGCCAGTAGCCCACCTCAGCGGGGAACCTACGAGCAGTACTTC
CASSPPQRGTYEQYF
>TRBV6-6|TRBJ2-3|.|.|13
TGTGCCAGCCGGGCAGGGAGCACAGATACGCAGTATTTT
CASRAGSTDTQYF
>TRBV6-2/TRBV6-3|TRBJ2-1|TRBD2|.|15
TGTGCCAGCAGCCTTGGACTAGCCGGTAGGGATGAGCAGTTCTTC
CASSLGLAGRDEQFF
>TRBV4-3|TRBJ2-1|.|.|15
TGCGCCAGCAGCCTTGGCGGTACATGGGACAATGAGCAGTTCTTC
CASSLGGTWDNEQFF
>TRBV6-5|TRBJ1-2|.|.|16
TGTGCCAGCAGTTACTCGATCCCTTTCTTATCACGGGACTACACCTTC
CASSYSIPFLSRDYTF
>TRBV5-1|TRBJ2-1|TRBD2|.|15
TGCGCCAGCACCTCTGTCGCGGGAGGAGGCGGTGAGCAGTTCTTC
CASTSVAGGGGEQFF
>TRBV15|TRBJ2-7|.|.|13
TGTGCCACCAGCAACCTGCCGGGGTACGAGCAGTACTTC
CATSNLPGYEQYF
>TRBV5-4|TRBJ1-2|.|.|14
TGTGCCAGCAGCTTGCCGGGGAAGGACTATGGCTACACCTTC
CASSLPGKDYGYTF
>TRBV24-1|TRBJ2-5|TRBD2|.|15
TGTGCCACCAGTGATGGCGGGAGGGCCATCGAGACCCAGTACTTC
CATSDGGRAIETQYF
>TRBV6-5|TRBJ1-5|.|few|13
TGTGCCAGCGGGGCGGATAGCAATCAGCCCCAGCATTTT
CASGADSNQPQHF
>TRBV18|TRBJ2-1|.|.|13
TGTGCCAGCTCACTTGGGCCGGACAATGAGCAGTTCTTC
CASSLGPDNEQFF
>TRBV5-8|TRBJ1-4|.|.|14
TGTGCCAGCAGCTTCGGGGGGGCGATGGAGAAACTGTTTTTT
CASSFGGAMEKLFF
>TRBV14|TRBJ2-7|TRBD1|.|14
TGTGCCAGCAGCCCGCGGACAGGGGGCGCCGAGCAGTACTTC
CASSPRTGGAEQYF
>TRBV5-1|TRBJ1-6|.|.|14
TGCGCCAGCAGCTTCATCGAGAGGAGTTCACCCCTCCACTTT
CASSFIERSSPLHF
>TRBV28|TRBJ2-7|TRBD2|.|14
TGTGCCAGCAGTTGGGGAAGGGGAGGGGACGAGCAGTACTTC
CASSWGRGGDEQYF
>TRBV27|TRBJ2-7|.|.|12
TGTGCCAGCAGCCGCCGGGACTCCGGGCAGTACTTC
CASSRRDSGQYF